This T cell receptor beta chain was captured in a study of neurological immune-mediated disorders. Study observations and caveats: HTLV-1-associated myelopathy displayed the greatest TCR clonal expansion, and multiple sclerosis exhibited the smallest, lower than that of healthy controls.

This clonotype was counted ten times or more. Its matching antigen is unknown. The CDR3 is 17 residues long. Trimming left V 5 bases short and J 4 bases short, with 24 bases between. Germline assignment: CDR1 SQVTM and CDR2 ANQGSEA. Each CDR3 protein is one row after TCRdb ran MiXCR on the 5' RACE reads. The profile shows about 50,000 distinct CDR3 sequences, roughly 4.3% of them singletons. The chain recombines TRBV29-1 with TRBJ2-1, with D tentatively TRBD1 (8 bases). Sequences were obtained from PBMCs. The TCR sequence derives from a man over 45 with multiple sclerosis. The CDR3 loop is CSVKGFVQGEGYNEQFF. CDR3 DNA: TGCAGCGTTAAGGGCTTCGTACAGGGGGAGGGATACAATGAGCAGTTCTTC.